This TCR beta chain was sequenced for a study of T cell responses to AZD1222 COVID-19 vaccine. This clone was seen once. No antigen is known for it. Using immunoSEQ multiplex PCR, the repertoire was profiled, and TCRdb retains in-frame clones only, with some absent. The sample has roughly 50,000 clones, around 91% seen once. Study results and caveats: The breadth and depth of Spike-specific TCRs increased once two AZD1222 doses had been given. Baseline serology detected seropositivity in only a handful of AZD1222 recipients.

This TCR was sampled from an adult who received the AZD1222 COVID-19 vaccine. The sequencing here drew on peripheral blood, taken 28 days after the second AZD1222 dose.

This CDR3 reads CASSYGIEDGSYEQYF. CDR3 nucleotide sequence: TGTGCCAGCAGTTACGGTATAGAGGACGGTTCCTACGAGCAGTACTTC. The V call is TRBV6-2 or TRBV6-3, the J call TRBJ2-7; D is unclear. Germline CDR1 MNHEY, CDR2 SVGEGT. This CDR3 spans 16 amino acids. V shed 2 bases and J shed 1 base, with 15 bases lying between them.